The 3 T cell receptor beta chains below were found in one sample sequenced in a study of cytomegalovirus exposure and HLA in healthy donors. Sequencing was performed with immunoSEQ multiplex PCR; in TCRdb, only in-frame clones are kept and a portion is missing. In the table there are 100,000 to 150,000 clones, roughly 82% of which are singletons. Sequencing was done on a sample of PBMCs. Every receptor here comes from a man younger than 35 in good health and CMV-seronegative.

V gene TRBV10-3 combines with J gene TRBJ2-3; weak D call: TRBD2 (5 bases). The CDR3 extends over 14 amino acids. The ends were cut back, 0 bases at V and 1 base at J, with 5 bases in the middle. From germline, CDR1 is ENHRY and CDR2 SYGVKD. The CDR3 bases are TGTGCCATCAGTGAGTCACTAGGCACAGATACGCAGTATTTT. It specifies CAISESLGTDTQYF.

V gene TRBV7-9 combines with J gene TRBJ1-1; D is unclear. There are 15 residues in the CDR3. Trimming removed 4 bases from V and 7 bases from J, with 19 bases in between. Germline V gene data show CDR1 as SEHNR and CDR2 as FQNEAQ (reference sequence). The DNA of the CDR3 is TGTGCCAGCAGCTCCTACCTCGGCAGGCGCCGTGAAGCTTTCTTT. Translation gives CASSSYLGRRREAFF.

The rearrangement uses TRBV29-1 and TRBJ2-1; 7 bases agree with TRBD1. CDR3 size: 13 residues. Losses at the gene ends were 4 bases for V and 6 bases for J; bases not matched to a gene: 6. The germline V gene encodes CDR1 SQVTM and CDR2 ANQGSEA. CDR3 DNA: TGCAGCGTTGTAGTGGCAGGGGGCAATGAGCAGTTCTTC. This encodes CSVVVAGGNEQFF.